The rows below give T cell receptor beta chains drawn from one sample of a study of T cells after yellow fever vaccination. TCRdb redid the calling of the 5' RACE reads with MiXCR, one entry per CDR3 protein. The table records 400,000 or so distinct CDR3 sequences, 18% of them present only once. The material sequenced was PBMCs, taken before the yellow fever booster vaccination. These receptors were collected from a man between 18 and 29 years old who received the YFV17D yellow fever vaccine. Both conserved end residues are part of each CDR3. Fields, in order: clone size, D gene, V gene, J gene, CDR3 protein, CDR3 DNA. D genes are given only for firm matches. Clone size, where shown, is once, few, many, or a class for clones that have expanded.

abundance: few; d_gene: .; v_gene: TRBV6-6; j_gene: TRBJ2-3; CDR3aa: CASSYEVQSNTQYF; CDR3nt: TGTGCCAGCAGTTACGAGGTTCAGTCAAATACGCAGTATTTT
abundance: few; d_gene: .; v_gene: TRBV11-2; j_gene: TRBJ1-1; CDR3aa: CASSTSVLTVMAFF; CDR3nt: TGTGCCAGCAGCACTAGTGTTCTGACAGTTATGGCTTTCTTT
abundance: few; d_gene: .; v_gene: TRBV5-1; j_gene: TRBJ1-4; CDR3aa: CASSLDSQGGKLFF; CDR3nt: TGCGCCAGCAGCCTGGACAGCCAGGGAGGAAAACTGTTTTTT
abundance: many; d_gene: .; v_gene: TRBV7-8; j_gene: TRBJ2-5; CDR3aa: CASSPTSGETQYF; CDR3nt: TGTGCCAGCAGCCCAACTAGTGGTGAGACCCAGTACTTC
abundance: many; d_gene: .; v_gene: TRBV7-2; j_gene: TRBJ2-7; CDR3aa: CASSLAGGDGYEQYF; CDR3nt: TGTGCCAGCAGCTTAGCCGGCGGGGATGGCTACGAGCAGTACTTC
abundance: few; d_gene: .; v_gene: TRBV3-1; j_gene: TRBJ2-5; CDR3aa: CASSQRAEETQYF; CDR3nt: TGTGCCAGCAGCCAGAGGGCCGAAGAGACCCAGTACTTC
abundance: few; d_gene: TRBD1; v_gene: TRBV7-8; j_gene: TRBJ2-5; CDR3aa: CASTSYGTVFQETQYF; CDR3nt: TGTGCCAGCACCTCCTATGGGACAGTCTTTCAAGAGACCCAGTACTTC
abundance: .; d_gene: .; v_gene: TRBV6-5; j_gene: TRBJ1-2; CDR3aa: CASSYSYGTFEYGYTF; CDR3nt: TGTGCCAGCAGTTATTCTTACGGGACATTCGAATATGGCTACACCTTC
abundance: .; d_gene: .; v_gene: TRBV7-2; j_gene: TRBJ2-7; CDR3aa: CASSLGGGRAEYF; CDR3nt: TGTGCCAGCAGCTTAGGCGGCGGAAGGGCAGAGTACTTC
abundance: few; d_gene: .; v_gene: TRBV7-2; j_gene: TRBJ1-4; CDR3aa: CASSSPPGGAGAEKLFF; CDR3nt: TGTGCCAGCAGCTCCCCTCCCGGAGGGGCGGGTGCTGAAAAACTGTTTTTT
abundance: few; d_gene: .; v_gene: TRBV7-3; j_gene: TRBJ2-1; CDR3aa: CASSLNSYVEQFF; CDR3nt: TGTGCCAGCAGCTTAAATAGTTATGTCGAGCAGTTCTTC
abundance: few; d_gene: .; v_gene: TRBV12-3/TRBV12-4; j_gene: TRBJ1-2; CDR3aa: CASSFGGAGNGYTF; CDR3nt: TGTGCCAGCAGTTTTGGAGGGGCCGGTAATGGCTACACCTTC
abundance: .; d_gene: .; v_gene: TRBV6-5; j_gene: TRBJ1-6; CDR3aa: CASSYAGAFHF; CDR3nt: TGTGCCAGCAGTTACGCCGGGGCCTTCCACTTT
abundance: .; d_gene: TRBD1; v_gene: TRBV4-1; j_gene: TRBJ2-5; CDR3aa: CASSLRDSPLETQYF; CDR3nt: TGCGCCAGCAGCCTTCGGGACAGCCCCTTAGAGACCCAGTACTTC
abundance: .; d_gene: TRBD2; v_gene: TRBV11-2; j_gene: TRBJ2-5; CDR3aa: CASILDAGGKTQYF; CDR3nt: TGTGCCAGCATCTTAGATGCCGGGGGGAAGACCCAGTACTTC
abundance: few; d_gene: TRBD1; v_gene: TRBV20-1; j_gene: TRBJ2-2; CDR3aa: CSARDRKQGVHELNTGELFF; CDR3nt: TGCAGTGCTAGAGATCGGAAGCAGGGGGTTCACGAGCTGAACACCGGGGAGCTGTTTTTT
abundance: .; d_gene: TRBD1; v_gene: TRBV7-2; j_gene: TRBJ2-3; CDR3aa: CASSPGGGVPDTQYF; CDR3nt: TGTGCCAGCAGCCCAGGGGGCGGGGTCCCAGATACGCAGTATTTT
abundance: few; d_gene: .; v_gene: TRBV5-1; j_gene: TRBJ2-3; CDR3aa: CASSLAGGVDTQYF; CDR3nt: TGCGCCAGCAGCTTAGCGGGTGGGGTAGATACGCAGTATTTT
abundance: .; d_gene: .; v_gene: TRBV6-5; j_gene: TRBJ1-6; CDR3aa: CASSYSDRLNSPLHF; CDR3nt: TGTGCCAGCAGTTACTCCGACAGACTGAATTCACCCCTCCACTTT
abundance: .; d_gene: TRBD2; v_gene: TRBV25-1; j_gene: TRBJ2-1; CDR3aa: CASLGLAGVNEQFF; CDR3nt: TGTGCCTCTCTGGGCCTAGCGGGGGTCAATGAGCAGTTCTTC
abundance: .; d_gene: .; v_gene: TRBV27; j_gene: TRBJ1-2; CDR3aa: CASSSSGAGFSYTF; CDR3nt: TGTGCCAGCAGTTCGTCAGGGGCAGGGTTTAGCTACACCTTC